Following are 9 T cell receptor beta chains from one sample sequenced in a study of blood T cell repertoires in COVID-19. Here immunoSEQ multiplex PCR was the method, and the copy in TCRdb shows in-frame clones only, minus some. The profile shows about 62,000 clones, approximately 90% of them singletons. The sample was peripheral blood. Source of these receptors: an elderly woman with acute or convalescent COVID-19.

CDR3 nucleotide sequence: TGTGCCAGCAGTTATCCCTCGGGGGGGAGGACTGAAGCTTTCTTT. It translates to CASSYPSGGRTEAFF. The genes are TRBV6-2 or TRBV6-3 and TRBJ1-1; weak D call: TRBD1 (5 bases). V gave up 3 bases and J gave up 5 bases, with 16 bases separating them. CDR3 length: 15 residues. The germline gives CDR1 MNHEY, CDR2 SVGEGT.

This CDR3 reads CASSGQTANEKLFF. Written as DNA, the CDR3 is TGTGCCAGCAGTGGGCAGACGGCTAATGAAAAACTGTTTTTT. The rearrangement uses TRBV9 and TRBJ1-4; no reliable D call. With 5 bases removed from V and 3 bases from J, the gap between germline ends came to 11 bases. CDR3 length equals 14 residues. Germline assignment: CDR1 SGDLS and CDR2 YYNGEE.

CDR3 residues: CASSTGQAGGNTEAFF. The CDR3, as DNA: TGTGCCAGCAGCACCGGACAGGCCGGGGGGAACACTGAAGCTTTCTTT. This chain links TRBV5-6 with TRBJ1-1; 7 bases agree with TRBD1. V trimming: 4 bases; J trimming: 1 base; junction bases outside the gene matches: 10. This CDR3 is 16 amino acids long. Per the germline V gene, CDR1 is SGHDT and CDR2 is YYEEEE.

This clone appeared once. The V gene is TRBV5-6, the J gene TRBJ1-6, with D hard to call. CDR3 length: 15 amino acids. Trimming took off 6 bases at V and 0 bases at J, with 10 bases between the two ends. Per the germline V gene, CDR1 is SGHDT and CDR2 is YYEEEE. Here the CDR3 reads CASNRESSYNSPLHF. The CDR3, as DNA: TGTGCCAGCAACAGAGAGAGCTCCTATAATTCACCCCTCCACTTT.

The V call is TRBV5-6, the J call TRBJ2-3, with no clear D. This CDR3 is built from 14 residues. Germline V lookup: CDR1 SGHDT, CDR2 YYEEEE. V dropped 0 bases and J dropped 2 bases, with 7 bases sitting between them. In DNA form, the CDR3 reads TGTGCCAGCAGCTTGGCACAGTTCACAGATACGCAGTATTTT. Its protein product is CASSLAQFTDTQYF. Using reference TRBV5-6 and TRBJ2-3 for the parts outside the CDR3, the full variable domain is DAGVTQSPTHLIKTRGQQVTLRCSPKSGHDTVSWYQQALGQGPQFIFQYYEEEERQRGNFPDRFSGHQFPNYSSELNVNALLLGDSALYLCASSLAQFTDTQYFGPGTRLTVL.

The V and J genes are TRBV18 and TRBJ1-2, with D perhaps matching TRBD1 (6 bases). The germline V gene encodes CDR1 KGHSH and CDR2 LQKENI. The CDR3 has 15 residues. Deletions cut 0 bases from V and 4 bases from J, with 12 bases between. The CDR3 loop is CASSPPRGGSYGYTF. Here the CDR3 DNA reads TGTGCCAGCTCACCACCGAGAGGGGGAAGCTATGGCTACACCTTC.

The rearrangement links TRBV2 to TRBJ2-3; D is possibly TRBD2 (5 bases). This CDR3 has 12 residues. V was shortened by 3 bases and J by 6 bases, with 7 bases between the two germline ends. CDR1 is SNHLY, CDR2 FYNNEI, per germline. Written as DNA, the CDR3 is TGTGCCAGCAGTGAGAGGAGGGATACGCAGTATTTT. Translation gives CASSERRDTQYF.

The chain combines TRBV3-1 (or the pseudogene TRBV3-2) with TRBJ1-6; D is unclear. The V gene's germline CDR1 is LGHDT and CDR2 YNNKEL (reference sequence). The V end lost 0 bases, the J end lost 9 bases, and 9 bases lay between the germline ends. The CDR3 extends over 14 amino acids. The CDR3 DNA follows: TGTGCCAGCAGCCAAGATGTGCAGATTTCACCCCTCCACTTT. Translated, it gives CASSQDVQISPLHF.

The chain recombines TRBV6-5 with TRBJ1-6; D unresolved. The CDR3 is 12 amino acids. The V and J ends lost 8 bases and 5 bases respectively, with 7 bases between them. CDR1 is MNHEY and CDR2 is SVGAGI in the germline V gene. The DNA for the CDR3 is TGTGCCAGCGCGGGGAATAATTCACCCCTCCACTTT. It encodes CASAGNNSPLHF.